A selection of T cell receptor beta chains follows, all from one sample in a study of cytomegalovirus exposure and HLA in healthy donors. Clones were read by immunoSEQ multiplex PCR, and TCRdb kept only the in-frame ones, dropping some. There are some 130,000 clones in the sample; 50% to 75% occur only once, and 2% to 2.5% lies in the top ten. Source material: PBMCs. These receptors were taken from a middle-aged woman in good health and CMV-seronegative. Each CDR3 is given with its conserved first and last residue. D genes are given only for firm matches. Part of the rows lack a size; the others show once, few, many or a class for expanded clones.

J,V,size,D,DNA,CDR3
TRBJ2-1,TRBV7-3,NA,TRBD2,TGTGCCAGCAGTTATTTAGCGGGGGGGCCGTACAATGAGCAGTTCTTC,CASSYLAGGPYNEQFF
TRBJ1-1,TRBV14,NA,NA,TGTGCCAGCAGCCTCGACTTGAACACTGAAGCTTTCTTT,CASSLDLNTEAFF
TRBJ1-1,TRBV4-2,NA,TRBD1,TGTGCCAGCAGGGGACAGGGTTTAATTACTCCTGAAGCTTTCTTT,CASRGQGLITPEAFF
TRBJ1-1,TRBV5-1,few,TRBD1,TGCGCCAGCAGCTTCCAGGGGGACGGGAGCACTGAAGCTTTCTTT,CASSFQGDGSTEAFF
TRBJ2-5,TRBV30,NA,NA,TGTGCCTGGAGTATTGGCGGGGCCGGCCAGGACCAGTACTTC,CAWSIGGAGQDQYF
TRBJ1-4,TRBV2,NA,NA,TGTGCCAGCTGTTGGCAGGCTTCCGAAAAACTGTTTTTT,CASCWQASEKLFF
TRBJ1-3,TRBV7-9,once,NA,TGTGCCAGCAGCTTAACAGGGAACACCATATATTTT,CASSLTGNTIYF
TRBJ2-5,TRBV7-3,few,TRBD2,TGTGCCAGCAGCCCGGGACTAGCGGAAGAGACCCAGTACTTC,CASSPGLAEETQYF
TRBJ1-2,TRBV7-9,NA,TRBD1,TGTGCCAGCAGCTTAAGGGACAGGGGGCGTATGGGGTACACCTTC,CASSLRDRGRMGYTF
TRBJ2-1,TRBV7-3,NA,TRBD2,TGTGCCAGCAGCTTAAACAGCGGGGGGCTCTATAATGAGCAGTTCTTC,CASSLNSGGLYNEQFF
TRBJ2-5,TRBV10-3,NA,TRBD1,TGTGCCATCGGGGGCACGGACAGGGGAGAGACCCAGTACTTC,CAIGGTDRGETQYF
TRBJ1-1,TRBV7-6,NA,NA,TGTGCCAGCAGCTTAGCGCGTGAGGCCGAAGCTTTCTTT,CASSLAREAEAFF
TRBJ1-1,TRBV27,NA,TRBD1,TGTGCCAGCAGCCGCGACAGGGGGGGACTAATGAACACTGAAGCTTTCTTT,CASSRDRGGLMNTEAFF
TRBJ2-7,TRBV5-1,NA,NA,TGCGCCAGCAGCTTGCTCGGGGGTGAGGCCTACGAGCAGTACTTC,CASSLLGGEAYEQYF
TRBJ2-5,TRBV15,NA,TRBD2,TGTGCCACCAGCAGTGGGGACTCAAGCGGGGGGCCGGGGGAGACCCAGTACTTC,CATSSGDSSGGPGETQYF
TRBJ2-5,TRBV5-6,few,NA,TGTGCCAGCATGACTGGGGGCGGGGGCCGCGGCGAGACCCAGTACTTC,CASMTGGGGRGETQYF
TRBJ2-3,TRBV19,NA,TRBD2,TGTGCCAGTAGTATAGTTAGCGGGGGAGATACGCAGTATTTT,CASSIVSGGDTQYF
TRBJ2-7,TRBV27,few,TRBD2,TGTGCCAGCAGCAGCCGGGTAGCGGGGGTCTACGAGCAGTACTTC,CASSSRVAGVYEQYF
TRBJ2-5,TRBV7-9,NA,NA,TGTGTCAGCAGCTTATCGCGGGACCGCCCAGAGACCCAGTACTTC,CVSSLSRDRPETQYF
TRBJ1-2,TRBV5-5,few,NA,TGTGCCAGCAGTTTTTTTGACAAGGACTATGGCTACACCTTC,CASSFFDKDYGYTF
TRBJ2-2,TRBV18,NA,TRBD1,TGTGCCAGCTCACCCCCGAATAGGGGGCTAGGGACCGGGGAGCTGTTTTTT,CASSPPNRGLGTGELFF
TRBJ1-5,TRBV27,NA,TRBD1,TGTGCCAGCAGTTCGGGACCGGGACAGGGCAATCAGCCCCAGCATTTT,CASSSGPGQGNQPQHF
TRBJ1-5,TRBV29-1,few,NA,TGCAGCGTTGGGGGCAGCACCAATCAGCCCCAGCATTTT,CSVGGSTNQPQHF
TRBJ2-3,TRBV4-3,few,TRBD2,TGCGCCAGCAGCCAAGATATCCCGCGATGGGGAGCGGGAGAAGATACGCAGTATTTT,CASSQDIPRWGAGEDTQYF
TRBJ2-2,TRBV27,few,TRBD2,TGTGCCAGCACCAAGGGACTAGCGGGGACCGGGGAGCTGTTTTTT,CASTKGLAGTGELFF
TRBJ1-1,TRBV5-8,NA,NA,TGTGCCAGCAGCTTGGAGGCGGGGAAGACCGCGAACACTGAAGCTTTCTTT,CASSLEAGKTANTEAFF
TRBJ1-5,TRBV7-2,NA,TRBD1,TGTGCCAGCAGCTTTGGACAGGGAGGTCAGCCCCAGCATTTT,CASSFGQGGQPQHF
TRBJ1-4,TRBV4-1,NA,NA,TGCGCCAGCAGCCAAGAACCAACTGCAACTAATGAAAAACTGTTTTTT,CASSQEPTATNEKLFF
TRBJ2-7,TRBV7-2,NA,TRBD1,TGTGCCAGCAGCTCTCGGACAGGGGGCGTTTCCCGAAGAACCTACGAGCAGTACTTC,CASSSRTGGVSRRTYEQYF
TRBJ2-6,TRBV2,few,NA,TGTGCCAGCAGTGGAGGACAGTTAAGCTCTGGGGCCAACGTCCTGACTTTC,CASSGGQLSSGANVLTF
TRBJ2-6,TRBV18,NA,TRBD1,TGTGCCAGCTCAGACAGGGCTGGGGCCAACGTCCTGACTTTC,CASSDRAGANVLTF
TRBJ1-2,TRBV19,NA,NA,TGTGCCGGTAGTAGTGGACAGTTGCTTTGGTGGGGCTACACCTTC,CAGSSGQLLWWGYTF
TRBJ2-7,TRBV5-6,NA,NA,TGTGCCAGCAGCTTGCCGTCTACGGGGTTCTACGAGCAGTACTTC,CASSLPSTGFYEQYF
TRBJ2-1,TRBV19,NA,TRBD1,TGTGCCAGTAGTATAAGTGCCGGGACAGGGGGTATCGATGAGCAGTTCTTC,CASSISAGTGGIDEQFF
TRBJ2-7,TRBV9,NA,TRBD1,TGTGCCAGCAGCCTGGACAGGGGTAGGGAATACGAGCAGTACTTC,CASSLDRGREYEQYF
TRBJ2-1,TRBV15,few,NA,TGTGCCACCAGCAGAGGCCAGGGGGGTTACAATGAGCAGTTCTTC,CATSRGQGGYNEQFF
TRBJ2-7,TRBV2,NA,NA,TGTGCCAGTCAACAGGGCTACGAGCAGTACTTC,CASQQGYEQYF
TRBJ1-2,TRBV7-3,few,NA,TGTGCCAGCAGCTTAAGAGGCTCGGGGACTCCCTATGGCTACACCTTC,CASSLRGSGTPYGYTF
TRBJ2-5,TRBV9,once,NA,TGTGCCAGCAGCCCCTCGGGTGGCAGCCTGTGGGAGACCCAGTACTTC,CASSPSGGSLWETQYF
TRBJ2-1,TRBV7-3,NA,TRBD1,TGTGCCAGCAGCTACAGGGGAACTGACAATGAGCAGTTCTTC,CASSYRGTDNEQFF
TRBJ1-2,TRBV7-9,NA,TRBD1,TGTGCCAGCAGCCCAGGGGGCTCGGACTATGGCTACACCTTC,CASSPGGSDYGYTF
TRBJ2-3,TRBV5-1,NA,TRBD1,TGCGCCAGCAGCCCCCCGGGACAGGGTAGTTCAGATACGCAGTATTTT,CASSPPGQGSSDTQYF
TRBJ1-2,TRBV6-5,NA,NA,TGTGCCAGCAGTTACTCGAGTGTCTCCTATGGCTACACCTTC,CASSYSSVSYGYTF
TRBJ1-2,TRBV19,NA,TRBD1,TGTGCCAGTAGTCTACCCGGGACAGGAGTCTTAAACTATGGCTACACCTTC,CASSLPGTGVLNYGYTF
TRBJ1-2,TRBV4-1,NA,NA,TGCGCCAGCAGCCAACGGGTAACGGTCGAAGGCTACACCTTC,CASSQRVTVEGYTF
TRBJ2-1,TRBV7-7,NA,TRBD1,TGTGCCAGCAGCTTCGGGACAGAACCTAATGAGCAGTTCTTC,CASSFGTEPNEQFF
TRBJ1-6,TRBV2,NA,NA,TGTGCCAGCAGTGAAAGGAGGAGCAGTAATTCACCCCTCCACTTT,CASSERRSSNSPLHF
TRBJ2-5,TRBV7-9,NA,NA,TGTGCCAGCAGCCCGGACATCCGAAAAGAGACCCAGTACTTC,CASSPDIRKETQYF